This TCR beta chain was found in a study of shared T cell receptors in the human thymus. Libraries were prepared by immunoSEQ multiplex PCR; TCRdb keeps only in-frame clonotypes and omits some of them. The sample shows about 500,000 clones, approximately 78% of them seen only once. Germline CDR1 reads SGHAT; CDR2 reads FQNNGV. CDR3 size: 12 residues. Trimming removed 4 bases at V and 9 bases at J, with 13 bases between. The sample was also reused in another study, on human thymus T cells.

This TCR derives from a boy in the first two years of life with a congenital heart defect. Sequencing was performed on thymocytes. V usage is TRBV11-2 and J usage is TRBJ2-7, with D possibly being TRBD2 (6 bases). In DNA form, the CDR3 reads TGTGCCAGCAGCTCATCACTAGCCCCGCAGTACTTC. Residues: CASSSSLAPQYF.